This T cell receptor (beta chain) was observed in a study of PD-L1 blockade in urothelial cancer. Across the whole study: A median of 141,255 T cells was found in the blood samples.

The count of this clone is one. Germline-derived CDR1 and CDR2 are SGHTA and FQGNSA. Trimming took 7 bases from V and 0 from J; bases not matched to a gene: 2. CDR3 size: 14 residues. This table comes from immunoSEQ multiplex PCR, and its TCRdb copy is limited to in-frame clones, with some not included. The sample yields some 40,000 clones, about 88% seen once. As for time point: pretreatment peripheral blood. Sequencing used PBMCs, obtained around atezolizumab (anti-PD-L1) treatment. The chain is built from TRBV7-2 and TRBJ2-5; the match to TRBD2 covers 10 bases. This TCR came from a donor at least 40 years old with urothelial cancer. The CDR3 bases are TGTGCCAGCACAACTAGCGGGGACCAAGAGACCCAGTACTTC. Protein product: CASTTSGDQETQYF.